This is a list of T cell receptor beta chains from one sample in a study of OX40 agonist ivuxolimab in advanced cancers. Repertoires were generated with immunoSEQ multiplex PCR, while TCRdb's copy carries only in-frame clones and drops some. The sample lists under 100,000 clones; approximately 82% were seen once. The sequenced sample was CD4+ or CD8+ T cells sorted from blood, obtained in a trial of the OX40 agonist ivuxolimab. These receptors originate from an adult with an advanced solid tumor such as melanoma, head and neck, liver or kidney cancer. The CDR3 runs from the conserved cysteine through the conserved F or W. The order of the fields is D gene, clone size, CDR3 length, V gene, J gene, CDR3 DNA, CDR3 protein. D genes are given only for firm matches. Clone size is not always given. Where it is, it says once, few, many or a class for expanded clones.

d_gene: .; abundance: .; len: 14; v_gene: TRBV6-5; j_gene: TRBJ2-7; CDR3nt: TGTGCCAGCAGCGAGGGGGGGACCTCCTACGAGCAGTACTTC; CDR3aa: CASSEGGTSYEQYF
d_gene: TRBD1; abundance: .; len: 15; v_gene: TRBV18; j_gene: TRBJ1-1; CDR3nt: TGTGCCAGCTCACCGGGACAGGGGTTGTACACTGAAGCTTTCTTT; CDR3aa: CASSPGQGLYTEAFF
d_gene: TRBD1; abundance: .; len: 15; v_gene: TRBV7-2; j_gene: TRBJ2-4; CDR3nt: TGTGCCAGCAGCTCTACAGGGGTAGCCAAAAACATTCAGTACTTC; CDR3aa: CASSSTGVAKNIQYF
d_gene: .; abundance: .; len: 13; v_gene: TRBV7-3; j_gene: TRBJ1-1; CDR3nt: TGTGCCAGCAGCTTAAGCCAGAACACTGAAGCTTTCTTT; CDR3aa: CASSLSQNTEAFF
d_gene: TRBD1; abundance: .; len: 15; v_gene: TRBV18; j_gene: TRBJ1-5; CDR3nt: TGTGCCAGCTCACTCGACAGGGGGGACAATCAGCCCCAGCATTTT; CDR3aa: CASSLDRGDNQPQHF
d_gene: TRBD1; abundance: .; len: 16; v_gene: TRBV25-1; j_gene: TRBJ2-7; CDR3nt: TGTGCCAGCAGTGACTCCCACAGGGGACCACCCTACGAGCAGTACTTC; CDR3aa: CASSDSHRGPPYEQYF
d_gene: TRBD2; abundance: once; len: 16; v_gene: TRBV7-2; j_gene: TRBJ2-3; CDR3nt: TGTGCCAGCAGCTTAGGAGCGGGGAGAGGCACAGATACGCAGTATTTT; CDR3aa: CASSLGAGRGTDTQYF
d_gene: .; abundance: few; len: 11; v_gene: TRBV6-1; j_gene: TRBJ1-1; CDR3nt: TGTGCCAGCAGTGGCATGGCTGAAGCTTTCTTT; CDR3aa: CASSGMAEAFF
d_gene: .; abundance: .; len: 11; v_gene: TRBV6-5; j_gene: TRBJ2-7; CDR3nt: TGTGCCAGCAGACGTGTCGGCGAGCAGTACTTC; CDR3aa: CASRRVGEQYF
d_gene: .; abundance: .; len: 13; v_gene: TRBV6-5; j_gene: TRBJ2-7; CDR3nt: TGTGCCAGCAGCGGGACCCCCGGGTACGAGCAGTACTTC; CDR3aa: CASSGTPGYEQYF
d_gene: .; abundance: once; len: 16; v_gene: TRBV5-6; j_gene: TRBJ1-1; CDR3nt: TGTGCCAGCAGCTTGGTCGGACAGAGCCTGAACACTGAAGCTTTCTTT; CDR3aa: CASSLVGQSLNTEAFF
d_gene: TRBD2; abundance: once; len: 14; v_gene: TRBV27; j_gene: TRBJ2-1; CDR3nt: TGTGCCAGCAGTCCCTCCCGAGGGGAGGGTGAGCAGTTCTTC; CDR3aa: CASSPSRGEGEQFF
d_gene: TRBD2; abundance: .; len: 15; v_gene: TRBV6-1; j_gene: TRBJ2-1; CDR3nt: TGTGCCAGCAGCGCCCCCGGCGGGGGCTACAATGAGCAGTTCTTC; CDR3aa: CASSAPGGGYNEQFF
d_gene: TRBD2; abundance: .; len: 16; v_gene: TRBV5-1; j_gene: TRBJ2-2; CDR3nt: TGCGCCAGCAGCCGGGGACTAGCGGGAGGAACCGGGGAGCTGTTTTTT; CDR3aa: CASSRGLAGGTGELFF
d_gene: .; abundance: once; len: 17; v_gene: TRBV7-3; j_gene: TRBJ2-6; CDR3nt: TGTGCCAGCAGCTCGAGGGCCAGGGTTTCTGGGGCCAACGTCCTGACTTTC; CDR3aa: CASSSRARVSGANVLTF
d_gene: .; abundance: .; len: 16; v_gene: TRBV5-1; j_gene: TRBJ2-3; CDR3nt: TGCGCCAGCAGCTTGGGGACCCTGTGGGAGCCGGATACGCAGTATTTT; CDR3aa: CASSLGTLWEPDTQYF
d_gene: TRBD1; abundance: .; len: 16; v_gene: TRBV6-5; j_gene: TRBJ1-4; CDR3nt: TGTGCCAGCAGTTACCAAGGGAGGACAGGGGATGAAAAACTGTTTTTT; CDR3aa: CASSYQGRTGDEKLFF
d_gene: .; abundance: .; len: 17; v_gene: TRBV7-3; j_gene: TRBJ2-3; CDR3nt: TGTGCCAGCAGCTTATGGGTTGGCCGGGGTAACGCAGATACGCAGTATTTT; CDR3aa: CASSLWVGRGNADTQYF
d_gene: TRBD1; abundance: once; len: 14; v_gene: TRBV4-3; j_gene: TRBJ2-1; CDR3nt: TGCGCCAGCAGCCAAGAGGGCAGGGGGCGTAGACAGTTCTTC; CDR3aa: CASSQEGRGRRQFF
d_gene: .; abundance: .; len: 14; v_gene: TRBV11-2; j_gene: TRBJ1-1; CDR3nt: TGTGCCAGCAGCTTTGGCGGGGGCGTGTCTGAAGCTTTCTTT; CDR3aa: CASSFGGGVSEAFF
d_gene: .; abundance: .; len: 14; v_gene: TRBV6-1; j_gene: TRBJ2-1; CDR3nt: TGTGCCAGCAGTGCCCAGGGTTCCATCAATGAGCAGTTCTTC; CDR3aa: CASSAQGSINEQFF
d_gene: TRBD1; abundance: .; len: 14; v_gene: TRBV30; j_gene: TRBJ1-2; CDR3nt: TGTGCCTGGAGTGAGACAGGGGGGAGCTATGGCTACACCTTC; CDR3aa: CAWSETGGSYGYTF
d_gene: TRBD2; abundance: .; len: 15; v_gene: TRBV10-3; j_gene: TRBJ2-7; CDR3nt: TGTGCCATCGGGGGGGATTCGGGGATCTCCTACGAGCAGTACTTC; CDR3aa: CAIGGDSGISYEQYF
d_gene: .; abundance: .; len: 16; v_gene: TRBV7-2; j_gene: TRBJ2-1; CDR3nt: TGTGCCAGCAGCCCTGTAGGGGGGGGCATGTACAATGAGCAGTTCTTC; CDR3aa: CASSPVGGGMYNEQFF
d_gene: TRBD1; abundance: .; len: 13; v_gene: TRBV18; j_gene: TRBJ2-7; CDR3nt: TGTGCCAGCACGGGACAGGCCTCCTACGAGCAGTACTTC; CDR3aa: CASTGQASYEQYF
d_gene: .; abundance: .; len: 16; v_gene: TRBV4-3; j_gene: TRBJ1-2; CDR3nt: TGCGCCAGCAGCCAAGATACGAGGGAACTCATGGGTGGCTACACCTTC; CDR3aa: CASSQDTRELMGGYTF
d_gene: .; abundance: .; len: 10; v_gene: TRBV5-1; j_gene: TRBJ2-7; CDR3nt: TGCGCCAGCGGGGACTACGAGCAGTACTTC; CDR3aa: CASGDYEQYF
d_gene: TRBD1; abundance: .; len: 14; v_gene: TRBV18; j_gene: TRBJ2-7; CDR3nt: TGTGCCAGCTCCACCGGGACAGGGGAGTACGAGCAGTACTTC; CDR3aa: CASSTGTGEYEQYF
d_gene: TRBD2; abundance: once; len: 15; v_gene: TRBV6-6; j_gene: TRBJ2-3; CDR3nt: TGTGCCAGCAGTTCAACTAGCGGGGATTTGGATACGCAGTATTTT; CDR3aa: CASSSTSGDLDTQYF
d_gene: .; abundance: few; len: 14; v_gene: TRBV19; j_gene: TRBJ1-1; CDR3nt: TGTGCCAGTAGCCCCAAGGCAGGGATAACTGAAGCTTTCTTT; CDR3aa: CASSPKAGITEAFF
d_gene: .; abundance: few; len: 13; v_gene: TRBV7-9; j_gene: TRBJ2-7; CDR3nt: TGTGCCAGCAGCTCCGGGAGCTCCTACGAGCAGTACTTC; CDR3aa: CASSSGSSYEQYF